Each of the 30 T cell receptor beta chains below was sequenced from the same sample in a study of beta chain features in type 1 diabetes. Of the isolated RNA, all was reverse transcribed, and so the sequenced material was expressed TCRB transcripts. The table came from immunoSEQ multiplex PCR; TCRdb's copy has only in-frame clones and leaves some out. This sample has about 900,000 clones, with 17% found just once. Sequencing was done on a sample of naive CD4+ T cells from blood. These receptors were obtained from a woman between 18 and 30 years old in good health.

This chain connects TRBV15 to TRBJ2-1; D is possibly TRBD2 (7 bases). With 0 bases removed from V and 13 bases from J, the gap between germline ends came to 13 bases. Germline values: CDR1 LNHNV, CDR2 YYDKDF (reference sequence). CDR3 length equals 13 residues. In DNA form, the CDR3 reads TGTGCCACCAGCAGAGATGGGGGGGCAGCCCAGTTCTTC. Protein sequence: CATSRDGGAAQFF.

The CDR3 DNA follows: TGTGCCAGCAGCGTAGGGTCTGTGACTGGGGCCAACGTCCTGACTTTC. Residues: CASSVGSVTGANVLTF. The rearrangement links TRBV9 to TRBJ2-6; no clear D gene. The length of the CDR3 is 16 residues. Trimming took off 0 bases at V and 2 bases at J, with 9 bases between the two ends. Germline V gene data show CDR1 as SGDLS and CDR2 as YYNGEE.

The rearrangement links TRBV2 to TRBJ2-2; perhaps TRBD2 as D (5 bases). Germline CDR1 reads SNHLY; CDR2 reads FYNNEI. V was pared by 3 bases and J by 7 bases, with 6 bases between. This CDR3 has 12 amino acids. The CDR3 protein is CASSDGNGELFF. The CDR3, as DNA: TGTGCCAGCAGTGACGGGAACGGGGAGCTGTTTTTT.

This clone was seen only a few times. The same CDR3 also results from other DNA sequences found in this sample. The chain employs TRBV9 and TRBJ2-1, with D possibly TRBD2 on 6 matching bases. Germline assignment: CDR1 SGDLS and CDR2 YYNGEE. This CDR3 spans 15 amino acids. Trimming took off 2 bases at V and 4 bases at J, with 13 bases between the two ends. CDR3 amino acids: CASSVGGEKYNEQFF. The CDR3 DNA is TGTGCCAGCAGCGTGGGCGGGGAGAAATACAATGAGCAGTTCTTC.

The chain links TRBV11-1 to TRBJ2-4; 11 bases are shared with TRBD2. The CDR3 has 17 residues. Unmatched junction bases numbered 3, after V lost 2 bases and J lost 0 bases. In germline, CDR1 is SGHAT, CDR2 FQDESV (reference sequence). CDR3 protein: CASSLLAGGLAKNIQYF. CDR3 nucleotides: TGTGCCAGCAGCTTACTAGCGGGAGGACTAGCCAAAAACATTCAGTACTTC.

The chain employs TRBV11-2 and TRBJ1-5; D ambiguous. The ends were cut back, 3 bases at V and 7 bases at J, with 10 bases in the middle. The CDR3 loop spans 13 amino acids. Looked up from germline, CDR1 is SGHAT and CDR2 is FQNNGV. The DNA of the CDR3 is TGTGCCAGCAGCTTTACCCTGGGGCAGCCCCAGCATTTT. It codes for CASSFTLGQPQHF.

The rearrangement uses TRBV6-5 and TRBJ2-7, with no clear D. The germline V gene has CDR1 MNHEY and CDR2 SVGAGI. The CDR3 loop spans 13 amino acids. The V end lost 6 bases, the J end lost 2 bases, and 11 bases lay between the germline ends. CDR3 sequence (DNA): TGTGCCAGCAGCCCAAACGTACCCTACGAGCAGTACTTC. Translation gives CASSPNVPYEQYF.

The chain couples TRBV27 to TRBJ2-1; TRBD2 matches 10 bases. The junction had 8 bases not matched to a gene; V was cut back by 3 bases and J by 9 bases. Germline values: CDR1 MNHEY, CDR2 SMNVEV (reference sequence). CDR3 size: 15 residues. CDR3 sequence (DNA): TGTGCCAGCAGTTTTTCGGGGACTAGCGTTTCTGAGCAGTTCTTC. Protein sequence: CASSFSGTSVSEQFF.

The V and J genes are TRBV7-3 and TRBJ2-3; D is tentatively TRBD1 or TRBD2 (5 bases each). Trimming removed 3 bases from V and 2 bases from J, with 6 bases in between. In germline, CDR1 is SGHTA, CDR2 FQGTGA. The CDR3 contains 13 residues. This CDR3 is CASSFGTTDTQYF. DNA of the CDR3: TGTGCCAGCAGCTTCGGGACCACAGATACGCAGTATTTT.

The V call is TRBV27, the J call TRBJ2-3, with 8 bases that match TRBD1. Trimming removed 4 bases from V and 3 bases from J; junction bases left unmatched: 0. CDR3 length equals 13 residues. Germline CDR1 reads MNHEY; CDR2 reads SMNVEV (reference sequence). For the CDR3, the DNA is TGTGCCAGCAGTTGGGACAGGACAGATACGCAGTATTTT. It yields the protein CASSWDRTDTQYF.

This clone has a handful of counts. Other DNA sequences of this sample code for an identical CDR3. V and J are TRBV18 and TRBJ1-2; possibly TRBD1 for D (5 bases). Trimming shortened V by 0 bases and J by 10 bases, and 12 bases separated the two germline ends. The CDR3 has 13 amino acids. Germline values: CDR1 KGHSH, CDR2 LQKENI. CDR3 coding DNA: TGTGCCAGCTCACCACCGGGAGGGGACGCCTACACCTTC. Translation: CASSPPGGDAYTF.

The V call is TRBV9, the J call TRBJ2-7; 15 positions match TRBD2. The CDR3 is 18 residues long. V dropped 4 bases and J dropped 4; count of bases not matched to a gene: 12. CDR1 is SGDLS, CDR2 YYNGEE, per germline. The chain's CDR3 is CASSPRTSGRAAPYEQYF. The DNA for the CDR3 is TGTGCCAGCAGCCCTCGGACTAGCGGGAGGGCCGCTCCTTACGAGCAGTACTTC. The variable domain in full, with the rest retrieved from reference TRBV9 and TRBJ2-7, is DSGVTQTPKHLITATGQRVTLRCSPRSGDLSVYWYQQSLDQGLQFLIQYYNGEERAKGNILERFSAQQFPDLHSELNLSSLELGDSALYFCASSPRTSGRAAPYEQYFGPGTRLTVT.

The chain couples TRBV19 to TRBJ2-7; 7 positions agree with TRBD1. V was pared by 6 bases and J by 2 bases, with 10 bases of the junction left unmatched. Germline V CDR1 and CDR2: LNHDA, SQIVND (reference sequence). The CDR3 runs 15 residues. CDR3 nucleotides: TGTGCCAGTAGCTTAAGGGACGACAGGGCCTACGAGCAGTACTTC. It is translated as CASSLRDDRAYEQYF.

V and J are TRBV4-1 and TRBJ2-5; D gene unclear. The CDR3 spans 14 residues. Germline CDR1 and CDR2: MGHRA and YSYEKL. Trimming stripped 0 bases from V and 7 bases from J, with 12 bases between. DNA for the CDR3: TGCGCCAGCAGCCAAGAGAACGGGCGAGGGACCCAGTACTTC. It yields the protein CASSQENGRGTQYF.

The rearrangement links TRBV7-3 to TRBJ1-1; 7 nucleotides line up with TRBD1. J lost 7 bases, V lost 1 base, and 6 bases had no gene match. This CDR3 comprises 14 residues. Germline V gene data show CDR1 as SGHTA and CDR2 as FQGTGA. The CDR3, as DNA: TGTGCCAGCAGCTTAAAGGGGGGGACAGTTGAAGCTTTCTTT. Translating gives CASSLKGGTVEAFF.

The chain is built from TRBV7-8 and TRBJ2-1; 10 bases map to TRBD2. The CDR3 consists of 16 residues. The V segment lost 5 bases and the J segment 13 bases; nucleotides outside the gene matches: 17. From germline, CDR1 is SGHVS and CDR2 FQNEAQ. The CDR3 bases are TGTGCCAGCAGCCTCCGAACATTAGACCCTAGCGGGAGACAGTTCTTC. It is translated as CASSLRTLDPSGRQFF.

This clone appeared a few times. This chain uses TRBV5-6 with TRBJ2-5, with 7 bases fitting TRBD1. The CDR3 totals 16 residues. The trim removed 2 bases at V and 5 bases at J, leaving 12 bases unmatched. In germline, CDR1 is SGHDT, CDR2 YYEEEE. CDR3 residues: CASSFGTGTVYETQYF. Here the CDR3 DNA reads TGTGCCAGCAGCTTCGGGACCGGGACAGTATACGAGACCCAGTACTTC.

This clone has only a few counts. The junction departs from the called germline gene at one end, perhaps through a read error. In DNA, the CDR3 is TGTGCCAGCAGTTTAGTGGCTAGCGCCTCCTACGAGCAGTACTTC. It is translated as CASSLVASASYEQYF. V is TRBV7-2 and J is TRBJ2-7; the D gene is possibly TRBD2 (6 bases). This CDR3 comprises 15 residues. From germline, CDR1 is SGHTA and CDR2 FQGNSA.

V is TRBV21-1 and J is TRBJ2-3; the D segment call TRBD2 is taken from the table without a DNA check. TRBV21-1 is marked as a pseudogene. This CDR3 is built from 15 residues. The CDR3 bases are TGTGCCATCAGGAGCGGGAGAGGGAGCACAGATACGCAGTATTTT. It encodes CAIRSGRGSTDTQYF.

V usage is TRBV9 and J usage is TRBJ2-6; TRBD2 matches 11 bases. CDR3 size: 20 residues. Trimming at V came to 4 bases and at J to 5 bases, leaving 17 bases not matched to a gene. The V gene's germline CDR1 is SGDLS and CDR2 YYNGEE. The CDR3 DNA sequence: TGTGCCAGCAGCCCCCGCGGGCTAGCGGGAGGTCCGGACAGGGCCAACGTCCTGACTTTC. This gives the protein CASSPRGLAGGPDRANVLTF.

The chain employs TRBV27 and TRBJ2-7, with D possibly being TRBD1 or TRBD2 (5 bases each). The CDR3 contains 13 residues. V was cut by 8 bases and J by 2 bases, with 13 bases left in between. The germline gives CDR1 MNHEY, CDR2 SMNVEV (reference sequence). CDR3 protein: CASRRGVTYEQYF. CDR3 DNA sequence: TGTGCCAGCCGACGAGGGGTTACCTACGAGCAGTACTTC.

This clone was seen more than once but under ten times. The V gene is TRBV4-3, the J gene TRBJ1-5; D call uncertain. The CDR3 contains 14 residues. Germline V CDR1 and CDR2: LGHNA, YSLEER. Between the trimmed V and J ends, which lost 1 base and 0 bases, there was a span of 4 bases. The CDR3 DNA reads TGCGCCAGCAGCCAAGTATATAGCAATCAGCCCCAGCATTTT. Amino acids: CASSQVYSNQPQHF.

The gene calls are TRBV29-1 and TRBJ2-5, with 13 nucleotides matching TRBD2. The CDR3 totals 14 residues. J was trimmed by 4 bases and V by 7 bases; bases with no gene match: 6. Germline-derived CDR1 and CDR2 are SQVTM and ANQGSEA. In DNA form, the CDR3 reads TGCAGCGGGAGGCGACTAGCGGGAGGAGAGACCCAGTACTTC. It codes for CSGRRLAGGETQYF.

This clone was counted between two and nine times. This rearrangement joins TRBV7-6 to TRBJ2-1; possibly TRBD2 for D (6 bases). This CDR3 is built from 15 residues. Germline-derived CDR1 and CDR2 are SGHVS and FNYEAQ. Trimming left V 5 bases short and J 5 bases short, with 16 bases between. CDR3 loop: CASSKSERAHNEQFF. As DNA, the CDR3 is TGTGCCAGCAGCAAATCCGAGCGGGCACACAATGAGCAGTTCTTC.

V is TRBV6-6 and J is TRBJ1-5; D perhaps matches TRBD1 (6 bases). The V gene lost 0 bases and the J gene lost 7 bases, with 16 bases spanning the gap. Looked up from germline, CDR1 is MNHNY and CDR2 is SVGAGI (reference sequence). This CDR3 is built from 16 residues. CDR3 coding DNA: TGTGCCAGCAGTTACTCGGCACAGGGAAGTGGGCAGCCCCAGCATTTT. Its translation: CASSYSAQGSGQPQHF.

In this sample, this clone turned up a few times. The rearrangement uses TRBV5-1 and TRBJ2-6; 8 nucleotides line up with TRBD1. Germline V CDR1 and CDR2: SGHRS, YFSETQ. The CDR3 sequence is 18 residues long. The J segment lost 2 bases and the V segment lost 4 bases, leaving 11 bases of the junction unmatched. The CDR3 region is CASSPYQQGATGANVLTF. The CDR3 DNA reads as TGCGCCAGCAGCCCCTACCAGCAGGGGGCAACTGGGGCCAACGTCCTGACTTTC. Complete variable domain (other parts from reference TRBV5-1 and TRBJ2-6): KAGVTQTPRYLIKTRGQQVTLSCSPISGHRSVSWYQQTPGQGLQFLFEYFSETQRNKGNFPGRFSGRQFSNSRSEMNVSTLELGDSALYLCASSPYQQGATGANVLTFGAGSRLTVL.

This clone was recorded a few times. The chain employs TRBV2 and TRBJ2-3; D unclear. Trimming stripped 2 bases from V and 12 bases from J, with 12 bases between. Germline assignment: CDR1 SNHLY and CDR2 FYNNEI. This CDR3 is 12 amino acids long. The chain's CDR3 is CASSERAIAQYF. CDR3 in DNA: TGTGCCAGCAGTGAAAGGGCCATAGCACAGTATTTT.

CDR3 loop: CASSGGDSGANVLTF. CDR3 nucleotide sequence: TGTGCCAGTAGTGGAGGAGACTCTGGGGCCAACGTCCTGACTTTC. V gene TRBV19 combines with J gene TRBJ2-6, with TRBD2 as a possible D gene (5 bases). The CDR3 length is 15 residues. Germline lookup yields CDR1 LNHDA and CDR2 SQIVND (reference sequence). The ends were cut back, 5 bases at V and 0 bases at J, with 8 bases in the middle. Full variable domain (rest looked up from reference TRBV19 and TRBJ2-6): DGGITQSPKYLFRKEGQNVTLSCEQNLNHDAMYWYRQDPGQGLRLIYYSQIVNDFQKGDIAEGYSVSREKKESFPLTVTSAQKNPTAFYLCASSGGDSGANVLTFGAGSRLTVL.

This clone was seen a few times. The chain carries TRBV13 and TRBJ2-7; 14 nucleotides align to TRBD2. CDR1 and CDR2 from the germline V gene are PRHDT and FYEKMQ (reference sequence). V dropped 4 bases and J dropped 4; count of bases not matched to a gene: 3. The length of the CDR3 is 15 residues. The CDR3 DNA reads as TGTGCCAGCAGCTCGCGACTAGCGGGAGGGTACGAGCAGTACTTC. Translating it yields CASSSRLAGGYEQYF.

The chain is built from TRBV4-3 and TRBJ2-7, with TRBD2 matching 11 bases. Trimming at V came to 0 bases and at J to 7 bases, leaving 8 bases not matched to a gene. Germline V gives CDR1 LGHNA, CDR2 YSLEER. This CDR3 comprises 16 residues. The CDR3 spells CASSQDLGLAGVEQYF. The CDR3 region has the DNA TGCGCCAGCAGCCAAGACCTCGGACTAGCGGGCGTGGAGCAGTACTTC.